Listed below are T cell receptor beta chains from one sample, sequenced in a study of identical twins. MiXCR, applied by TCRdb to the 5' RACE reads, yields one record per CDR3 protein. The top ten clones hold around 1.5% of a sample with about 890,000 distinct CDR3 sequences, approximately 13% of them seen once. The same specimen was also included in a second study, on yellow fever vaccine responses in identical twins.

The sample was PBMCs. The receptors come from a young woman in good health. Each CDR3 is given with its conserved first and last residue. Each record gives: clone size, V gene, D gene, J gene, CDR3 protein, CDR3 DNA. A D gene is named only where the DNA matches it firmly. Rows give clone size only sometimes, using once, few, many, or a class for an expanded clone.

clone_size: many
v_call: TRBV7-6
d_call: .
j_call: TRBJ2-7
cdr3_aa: CASSLDEQYF
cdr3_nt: TGTGCCAGCAGCTTAGACGAGCAGTACTTC

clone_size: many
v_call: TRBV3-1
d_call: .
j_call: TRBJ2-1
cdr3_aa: CASSQIRRDEQFF
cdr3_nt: TGTGCCAGCAGCCAAATAAGGCGCGATGAGCAGTTCTTC

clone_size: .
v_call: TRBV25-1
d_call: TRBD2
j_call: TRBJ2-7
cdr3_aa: CASTGPPPASGGKLVGQHYEQYF
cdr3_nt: TGTGCCAGCACTGGGCCGCCTCCGGCTAGCGGGGGCAAACTAGTCGGTCAGCACTACGAGCAGTACTTC

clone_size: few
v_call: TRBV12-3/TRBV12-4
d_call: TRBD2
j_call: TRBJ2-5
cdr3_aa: CASTGGGFGETQYF
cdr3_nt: TGTGCCAGCACCGGCGGGGGGTTCGGGGAGACCCAGTACTTC

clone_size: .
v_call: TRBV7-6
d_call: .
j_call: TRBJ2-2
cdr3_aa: CASSNNLGGELFF
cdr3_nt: TGTGCCAGCAGCAACAATCTGGGCGGGGAGCTGTTTTTT

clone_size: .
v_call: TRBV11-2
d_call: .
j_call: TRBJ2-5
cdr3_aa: CASSPSWHLQETQYF
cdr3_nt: TGTGCCAGCAGCCCGTCGTGGCACCTCCAAGAGACCCAGTACTTC

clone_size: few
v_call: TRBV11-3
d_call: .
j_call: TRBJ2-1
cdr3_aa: CASSLGGTTLFF
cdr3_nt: TGTGCCAGCAGCTTAGGAGGGACCACTCTTTTCTTC

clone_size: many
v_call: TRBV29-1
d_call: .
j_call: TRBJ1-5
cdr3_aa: CSVEDPSGQPQHF
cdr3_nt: TGCAGCGTTGAAGATCCCTCGGGCCAGCCCCAGCATTTT

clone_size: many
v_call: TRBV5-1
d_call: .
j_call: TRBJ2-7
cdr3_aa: CASSPDGDGYEQYF
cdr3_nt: TGCGCCAGCAGCCCGGACGGGGATGGCTACGAGCAGTACTTC

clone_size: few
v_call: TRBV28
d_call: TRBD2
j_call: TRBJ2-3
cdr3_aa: CASSGGSGRAGTDTQYF
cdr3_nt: TGTGCCAGCAGTGGTGGTAGCGGGAGGGCCGGCACAGATACGCAGTATTTT

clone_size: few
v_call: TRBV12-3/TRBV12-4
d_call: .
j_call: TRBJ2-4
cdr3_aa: CASSLSSSGNIQYF
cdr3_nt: TGTGCCAGCAGTTTATCGTCAAGCGGGAACATTCAGTACTTC

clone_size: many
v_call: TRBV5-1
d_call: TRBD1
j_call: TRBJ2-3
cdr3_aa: CASSRTPGTGVTDTQYF
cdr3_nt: TGCGCCAGCAGTCGTACCCCCGGGACAGGGGTAACAGATACGCAGTATTTT

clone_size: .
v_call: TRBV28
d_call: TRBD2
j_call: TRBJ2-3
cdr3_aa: CASGKLLGLAGGGTDTQYF
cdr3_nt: TGTGCCAGCGGAAAGCTATTGGGACTAGCGGGAGGCGGCACAGATACGCAGTATTTT

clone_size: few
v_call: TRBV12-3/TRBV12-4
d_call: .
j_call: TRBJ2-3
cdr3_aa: CASGKGGSITDTQYF
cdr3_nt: TGTGCCAGCGGAAAAGGCGGATCCATCACAGATACGCAGTATTTT

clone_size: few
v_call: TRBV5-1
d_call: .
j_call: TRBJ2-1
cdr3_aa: CASSLVVQGLNEQFF
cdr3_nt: TGCGCCAGCAGCTTGGTCGTCCAGGGTCTAAATGAGCAGTTCTTC

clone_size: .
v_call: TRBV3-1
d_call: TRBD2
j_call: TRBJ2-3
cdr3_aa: CASSQVMGLAGTDTQYF
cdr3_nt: TGTGCCAGCAGCCAAGTTATGGGACTAGCGGGGACAGATACGCAGTATTTT

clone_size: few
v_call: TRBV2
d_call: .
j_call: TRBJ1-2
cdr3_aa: CASNPTDRGYGYTF
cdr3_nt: TGTGCCAGCAACCCAACGGACAGAGGCTATGGCTACACCTTC

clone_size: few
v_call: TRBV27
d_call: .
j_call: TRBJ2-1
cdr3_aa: CASSLFGASSYNEQFF
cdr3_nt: TGTGCCAGCAGTTTATTCGGGGCAAGTTCCTACAATGAGCAGTTCTTC

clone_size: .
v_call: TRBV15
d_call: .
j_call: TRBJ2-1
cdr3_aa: CATSREGGQYNEQFF
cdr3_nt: TGTGCCACCAGCAGAGAGGGCGGTCAATACAATGAGCAGTTCTTC

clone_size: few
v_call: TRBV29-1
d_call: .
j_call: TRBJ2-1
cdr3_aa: CREGSAIGGNEQFF
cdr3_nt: TGCAGGGAAGGGAGTGCAATTGGGGGCAATGAGCAGTTCTTC

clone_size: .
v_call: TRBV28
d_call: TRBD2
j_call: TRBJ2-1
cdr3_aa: CASRSPAGAGNEQFF
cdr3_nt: TGTGCCAGCAGGTCTCCTGCGGGAGCGGGGAATGAGCAGTTCTTC

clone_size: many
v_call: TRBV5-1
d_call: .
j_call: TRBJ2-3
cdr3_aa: CASSPAPGTTSTDTQYF
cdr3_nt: TGCGCCAGCAGCCCTGCTCCCGGGACCACTAGCACAGATACGCAGTATTTT

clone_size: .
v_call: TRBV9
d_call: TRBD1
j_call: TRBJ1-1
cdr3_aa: CASSVDETGPFF
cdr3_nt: TGTGCCAGCAGCGTAGACGAGACAGGGCCTTTCTTT

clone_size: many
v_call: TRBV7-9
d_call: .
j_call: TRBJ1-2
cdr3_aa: CASSLRRGTDYCGYTF
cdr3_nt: TGTGCCAGCAGCTTAAGGAGGGGCACGGATTATTGTGGCTACACCTTC

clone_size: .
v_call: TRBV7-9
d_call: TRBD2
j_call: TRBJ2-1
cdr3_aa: CASSRSGSNEQFF
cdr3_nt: TGTGCCAGCAGCCGCAGCGGGAGCAATGAGCAGTTCTTC

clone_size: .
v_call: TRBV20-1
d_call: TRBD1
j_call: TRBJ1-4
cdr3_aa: CSARDGDSPNEKLFF
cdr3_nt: TGCAGTGCTAGAGACGGGGACAGCCCTAATGAAAAACTGTTTTTT

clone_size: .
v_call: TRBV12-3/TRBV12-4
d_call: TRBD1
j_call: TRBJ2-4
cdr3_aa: CASSRDRGRERNIQYF
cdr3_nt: TGTGCCAGCAGTCGCGACAGGGGAAGGGAGAGGAACATTCAGTACTTC